This TCR beta chain was sequenced during a study of cytomegalovirus exposure and HLA in healthy donors. Findings of the study overall: TCR beta sequences reportedly predicted the HLA-A and HLA-B alleles of most subjects accurately. As was reported, the classifier diagnosed cytomegalovirus status with high specificity and sensitivity. Cytomegalovirus-associated status was assigned to 164 TCR beta chains.

The CDR3 covers 14 residues. Germline lookup yields CDR1 MDHEN and CDR2 SYDVKM. V gave up 3 bases and J gave up 9 bases; unmatched junction bases: 8. Primers: 60 Vbeta forward and 13 Jbeta reverse. Libraries were prepared by immunoSEQ multiplex PCR; TCRdb keeps only in-frame clonotypes and omits some of them. The repertoire consists of 150,000 to 200,000 clones, with about 85% occurring once and the leading ten covering 1% to 1.4%. When sampled, the donors appeared nominally healthy, though they likely had unrecorded immune exposures. In the case of this clone: The target antigen is unknown.

The chain uses TRBV28 and TRBJ2-7, with 10 bases fitting TRBD1. The source of this sequence is a boy between 2 and 10 years old in good health and CMV-seronegative. Material: PBMCs. This CDR3 is CASSFTDRGFTQYF. Here the CDR3 DNA reads TGTGCCAGCAGTTTTACGGACAGGGGGTTCACGCAGTACTTC. The full variable domain, completed using reference TRBV28 and TRBJ2-7, is DVKVTQSSRYLVKRTGEKVFLECVQDMDHENMFWYRQDPGLGLRLIYFSYDVKMKEKGDIPEGYSVSREKKERFSLILESASTNQTSMYLCASSFTDRGFTQYFGPGTRLTVT.